Following are 11 T cell receptor beta chains from one sample sequenced in a study of regulatory T cells in long-lasting Graves disease. Building of the TCR beta libraries involved iRepertoire HTBI primers and Arm-PCR of CDR3 regions. TCRdb fed the multiplex PCR reads into MiXCR, producing one record per CDR3 protein. The sample yields under 450,000 distinct CDR3 sequences, under 20% seen once. Time point given: newly diagnosed GD, antithyroid drugs for less than 3 months. Preparation of the TCR library used RNA extracted from PBMCs. The data also belong to a second study, concerning T cells in Graves' hyperthyroidism and ophthalmopathy.

The sequencing used peripheral blood mononuclear cells (PBMCs), collected at new diagnosis, from a patient treated with antithyroid drugs. The receptors stem from a woman aged 18-35 years with Graves disease.

This clonotype was recorded at least ten times. The chain combines TRBV11-2 with TRBJ2-2, with D uncertain. Germline V gene lookup returns CDR1 SGHAT and CDR2 FQNNGV. The CDR3 covers 15 residues. V was trimmed by 2 bases and J by 5 bases, leaving 12 bases between them. The CDR3 protein is CASSLFLPPTGELFF. The DNA for the CDR3 is TGTGCCAGCAGCTTATTCCTTCCGCCGACCGGGGAGCTGTTTTTT.

This clonotype has a count of ten or more. The gene calls are TRBV27 and TRBJ1-2, with D maybe TRBD1 (5 bases). Germline CDR1 reads MNHEY; CDR2 reads SMNVEV (reference sequence). Deletions cut 4 bases from V and 4 bases from J, with 25 bases between. There are 18 residues in the CDR3. CDR3 loop: CASSSSGGRRPRGYGYTF. DNA for the CDR3: TGTGCCAGCAGTTCCTCCGGGGGACGGCGACCCCGGGGCTATGGCTACACCTTC.

This clonotype was recorded at least ten times. The J gene is TRBJ2-7, the V gene TRBV27; D perhaps matches TRBD2 (6 bases). Germline CDR1 is MNHEY and CDR2 is SMNVEV (reference sequence). This CDR3 spans 15 amino acids. V lost 3 bases, J lost 0 bases, and 12 bases lay in between. The CDR3 region is CASSLGGEFSYEQYF. The CDR3 coding sequence is TGTGCCAGCAGTTTGGGGGGAGAGTTCTCCTACGAGCAGTACTTC.

This clonotype was seen many times. V gene TRBV6-1 combines with J gene TRBJ2-4, with D possibly TRBD1 on 6 matching bases. Trimming pared 7 bases from V and 3 bases from J, leaving 25 bases between. CDR3 length: 18 amino acids. CDR1 is MNHNS, CDR2 SASEGT, per germline. The CDR3 reads CASTLPQGPRVDKNIQYF. In DNA form, the CDR3 reads TGTGCCAGCACCTTACCTCAGGGGCCGAGGGTGGACAAAAACATTCAGTACTTC.

This clonotype was recorded at least ten times. The chain is built from TRBV6-1 and TRBJ2-2; TRBD1 might be the D (5 bases). The CDR3 loop spans 16 amino acids. Germline-derived CDR1 and CDR2 are MNHNS and SASEGT. Trimming cost V 6 bases and J 1 base, with 15 bases left between them. The DNA of the CDR3 is TGTGCCAGCAGCCCCAGGGTCACGGGGAACACCGGGGAGCTGTTTTTT. This sequence encodes CASSPRVTGNTGELFF.

This clonotype was observed many times. The CDR3, as DNA: TGTGCCAGCAGCCCACCGGGACAGGGAAGAGGAGCTTTCTTT. Its translation: CASSPPGQGRGAFF. This chain links TRBV11-2 with TRBJ1-1, with 9 positions matching TRBD1. V shed 5 bases and J 10 bases; nucleotides not matched to a gene: 11. The germline gives CDR1 SGHAT, CDR2 FQNNGV. The CDR3 totals 14 residues.

V is TRBV6-1 and J is TRBJ2-3, with 12 bases matching TRBD2. Trimming removed 5 bases from V and 2 bases from J; junction bases left unmatched: 8. The CDR3 is 17 amino acids. Germline lookup yields CDR1 MNHNS and CDR2 SASEGT. CDR3 bases: TGTGCCAGCAGTAGCACGGCTAGCGGGGGGGCCACAGATACGCAGTATTTT. Translation: CASSSTASGGATDTQYF.

This clonotype came up a few times. This sequence joins TRBV20-1 and TRBJ1-5, with D possibly matching TRBD1 (5 bases). The V and J ends lost 3 bases and 2 bases respectively, with 11 bases between them. CDR3 length equals 14 residues. Per germline, CDR1 DFQATT and CDR2 SNEGSKA (reference sequence). The CDR3 here is CSASRGNGNQPQHF. CDR3 DNA: TGCAGTGCTAGTCGGGGGAATGGCAATCAGCCCCAGCATTTT.

This clonotype was found many times. The V call is TRBV7-3, the J call TRBJ2-1; 9 bases fit TRBD1. Germline loops: CDR1 SGHTA, CDR2 FQGTGA. The CDR3 loop spans 14 amino acids. After removal of 5 bases from V and 8 bases from J, the junction contained 7 bases not matched to a gene. CDR3 loop: CASSAGTGLDEQFF. The CDR3 DNA is TGTGCCAGCAGCGCCGGGACAGGGTTAGATGAGCAGTTCTTC.

Note on this clonotype: A single base separates this from a much larger clone, so it may be a read error. The CDR3 reads CASSEGIASGNTIHF. The CDR3 DNA is TGTGCCAGCAGTGAGGGTATCGCCTCTGGAAACACCATACATTTT. This chain uses TRBV6-1 with TRBJ1-3; no firm D call. The CDR3 has 15 amino acids. Germline CDR1 MNHNS, CDR2 SASEGT.

The sample holds one count of this clonotype. The rearrangement uses TRBV20-1 and TRBJ1-2; perhaps TRBD1 as D (5 bases). The V gene lost 6 bases and the J gene lost 0 bases, with 17 bases spanning the gap. The germline V gene encodes CDR1 DFQATT and CDR2 SNEGSKA (reference sequence). There are 15 residues in the CDR3. DNA for the CDR3: TGCAGTGCCCTACGGAAGTTGACAGCTAACTATGGCTACACCTTC. Its protein product is CSALRKLTANYGYTF.